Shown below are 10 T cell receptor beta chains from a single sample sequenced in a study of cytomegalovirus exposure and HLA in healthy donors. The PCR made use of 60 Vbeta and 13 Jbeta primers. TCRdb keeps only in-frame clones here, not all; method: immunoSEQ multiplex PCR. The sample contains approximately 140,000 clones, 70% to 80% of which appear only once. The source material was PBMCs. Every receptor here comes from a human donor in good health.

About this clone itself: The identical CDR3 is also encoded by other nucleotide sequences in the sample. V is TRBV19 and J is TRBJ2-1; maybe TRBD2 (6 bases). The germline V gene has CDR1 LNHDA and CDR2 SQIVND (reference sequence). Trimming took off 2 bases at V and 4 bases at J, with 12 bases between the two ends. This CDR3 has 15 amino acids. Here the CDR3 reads CASSIKGLGYNEQFF. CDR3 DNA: TGTGCCAGTAGTATAAAGGGACTGGGATACAATGAGCAGTTCTTC.

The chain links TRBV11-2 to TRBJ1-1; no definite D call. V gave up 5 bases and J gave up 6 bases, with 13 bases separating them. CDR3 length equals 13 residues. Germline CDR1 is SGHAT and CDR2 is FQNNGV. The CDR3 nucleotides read TGTGCCAGCAGCGAGGCGGGGATGGCTGAAGCTTTCTTT. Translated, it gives CASSEAGMAEAFF.

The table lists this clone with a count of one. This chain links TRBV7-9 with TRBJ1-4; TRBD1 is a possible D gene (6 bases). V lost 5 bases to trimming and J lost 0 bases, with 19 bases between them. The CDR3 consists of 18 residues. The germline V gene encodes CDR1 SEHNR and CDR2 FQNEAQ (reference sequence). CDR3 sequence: CASSLQGGLATTNEKLFF. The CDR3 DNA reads TGTGCCAGCAGCCTACAGGGTGGGTTAGCTACAACTAATGAAAAACTGTTTTTT.

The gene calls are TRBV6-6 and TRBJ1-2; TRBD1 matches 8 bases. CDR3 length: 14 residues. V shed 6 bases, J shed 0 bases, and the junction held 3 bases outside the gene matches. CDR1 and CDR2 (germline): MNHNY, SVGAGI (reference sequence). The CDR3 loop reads CASRTGASNYGYTF. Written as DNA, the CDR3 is TGTGCCAGCAGGACAGGGGCGTCTAACTATGGCTACACCTTC.

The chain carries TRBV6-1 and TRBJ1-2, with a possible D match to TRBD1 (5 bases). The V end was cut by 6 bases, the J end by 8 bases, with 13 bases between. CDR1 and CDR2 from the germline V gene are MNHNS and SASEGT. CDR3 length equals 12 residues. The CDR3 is CASRGPEAGYTF. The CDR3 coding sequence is TGTGCCAGCAGGGGGCCGGAAGCGGGCTACACCTTC.

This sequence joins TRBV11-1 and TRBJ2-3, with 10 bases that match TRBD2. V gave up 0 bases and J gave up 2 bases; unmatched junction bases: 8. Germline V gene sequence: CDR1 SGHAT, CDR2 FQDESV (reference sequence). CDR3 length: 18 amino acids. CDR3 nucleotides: TGTGCCAGCAGCTTAGCTCGCATTAGCGGGGGGAACACAGATACGCAGTATTTT. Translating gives CASSLARISGGNTDTQYF.

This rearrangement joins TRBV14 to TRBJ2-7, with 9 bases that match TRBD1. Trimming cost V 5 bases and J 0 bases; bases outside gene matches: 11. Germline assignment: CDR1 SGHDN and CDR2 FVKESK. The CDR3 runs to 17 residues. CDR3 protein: CASSSRDRVKSSYEQYF. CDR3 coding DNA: TGTGCCAGCAGCTCCCGGGACAGGGTCAAAAGCTCCTACGAGCAGTACTTC.

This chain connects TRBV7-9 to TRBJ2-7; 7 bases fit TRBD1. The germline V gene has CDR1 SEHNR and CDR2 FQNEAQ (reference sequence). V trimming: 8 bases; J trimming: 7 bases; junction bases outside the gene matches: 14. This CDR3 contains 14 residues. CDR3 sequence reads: CASPKEGQPPEQYF. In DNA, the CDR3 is TGTGCCAGCCCTAAAGAGGGACAGCCCCCAGAGCAGTACTTC.

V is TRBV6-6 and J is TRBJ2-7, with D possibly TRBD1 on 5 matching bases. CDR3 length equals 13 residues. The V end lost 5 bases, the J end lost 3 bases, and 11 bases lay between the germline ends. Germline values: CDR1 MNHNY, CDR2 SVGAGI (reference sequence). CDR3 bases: TGTGCCAGCAGTCTCATTCAGGGCTACGAGCAGTACTTC. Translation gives CASSLIQGYEQYF.

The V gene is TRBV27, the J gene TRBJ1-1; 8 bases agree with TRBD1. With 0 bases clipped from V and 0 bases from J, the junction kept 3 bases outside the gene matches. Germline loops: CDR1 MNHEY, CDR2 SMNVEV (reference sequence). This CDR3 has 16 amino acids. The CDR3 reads CASSLSQGAMNTEAFF. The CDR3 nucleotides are TGTGCCAGCAGTTTATCTCAGGGGGCGATGAACACTGAAGCTTTCTTT.